Detailed here is one T cell receptor beta chain. This receptor's antigen is unknown. Per-nucleotide qualities are absent, and no much larger clonotype sits a single base away. The library was built by means of the immunoSEQ multiplex PCR assay. A mixture of 60 forward primers for TCR Vbeta segments and 13 reverse primers for TCR Jbeta segments was used in the multiplex PCR. A multiplex PCR assay on genomic DNA amplified the CDR3 region of rearranged TCR beta genes. The amplified TCR beta libraries were sequenced on the Illumina HiSeq System as 87-base-pair reads. In the source study's methods: A later analysis counted 65 million to 90 million unique TCR beta chains across the 650 to 700 repertoires, and around 12 million of these chains were shared by at least two donors. To remove PCR and sequencing errors, raw reads were error-corrected and collapsed into unique sequences using a nearest-neighbor algorithm that merged closely related sequences. Alignment of CDR3 sequences to IMGT reference sequences was used to assign V, D and J gene segments. For a sequence to be retained, at least a six-nucleotide match to both a V gene segment and a J gene segment was required. A rearrangement was called productive if the CDR3 had no stop codons and remained in frame with V and J, and every other rearrangement was called non-productive. Following IMGT convention, CDR3 was defined as the stretch from the second conserved V-encoded cysteine up to the conserved J-encoded phenylalanine. Sequences without an unambiguous match to a single V gene segment were excluded from the earlier analysis of about 600 of the donors. In an earlier analysis of more than 500 of the donors, a V segment was called functional when productive rearrangements were above 56.7%, and segregating when the standard deviation between donors exceeded 5%. A statistical classification framework was developed to diagnose cytomegalovirus status using the catalog of TCR beta chain sequences. In a later analysis, V and J genes were assigned by comparing TCR nucleotide sequences against IMGT/GENE-DB human TR gene sequences. The TCRdist pipeline was used in a later analysis to assign CDR3 sequences and most-parsimonious VDJ recombination scenarios. In a later analysis, each TCR beta chain was defined by its CDR3 amino acid sequence together with its V-gene family, and reads lacking a unique V-gene family were excluded. As a way to deal with suspected cross-contamination and a sequencing artifact, a later analysis dropped nearly 600 nucleotide sequences that were highly shared and had low generation probability. A later analysis calculated a clonal expansion index for each public chain from normalized within-repertoire ranks of inferred template counts. In a later analysis, generation probabilities were computed using a VDJ recombination model fitted to out-of-frame rearrangements, and the results were checked against IGoR. In a later analysis, TCR-TCR, TCR-HLA and TCR-CMV co-occurrence was scored with hypergeometric tests, and a repertoire-size bias correction was applied to TCR pairs. False discovery rates were estimated in a later analysis by permuting HLA or CMV assignments 20 times. In a later analysis, co-occurring TCRs were grouped using DBSCAN, and TCRdist sequence similarity was added for clustering within HLA-allele-positive subsets. Co-occurrence clustering excluded repertoires with fewer than 30,000 or more than 120,000 public chains, plus five with anomalous nucleotide sharing. TCRdb re-hosts the immuneACCESS table, in-frame sequences only. Its copies lack some clones; in the studies checked, an unresolved V gene accounts for under half of them, and the cause for the rest is not known. V and J calls and clone size are given by that table; D and trimming were obtained from the DNA. Present in this sample are tens of thousands of clones, under 80% of which were seen just once. 5% to 6.5% of the sample rests with the top ten.

This entry belongs to a study of cytomegalovirus exposure and HLA in healthy donors (dated by TCRdb to about 2017). In the study overall: An earlier analysis of 587 of the donors reported 250 to 350 Gb of sequence data and about 120 million unique TCR beta sequences obtained from about 170 million T cells. In a later analysis, previously published TCR beta repertoires from 600 to 850 donors were re-analyzed and high-resolution HLA genotyping was added so that TCR occurrence patterns could be studied. In a later genetic analysis, genome-wide SNP genotypes for about three fifths of the roughly 670 donors were used, and that subset was treated as a discovery cohort. Typing coverage varied by locus: roughly 629-640 donors for A, B, C, DRB1 and DQB1; roughly 560 for DQA1; more than 600 for DPA1; more than 450 for DPB1. To decide whether each TCR beta V gene segment behaved as functional or pseudogenic, an earlier analysis of approximately 600 of the donors relied on high-throughput TCR beta sequencing. Alongside the repertoire data, information on donor age, sex, ethnicity and CMV serostatus was compiled. The T cell repertoires of around 730 subjects were profiled by immunosequencing and related to cytomegalovirus serostatus. Class I and class II HLA loci were covered by the typing at four-digit resolution. The study aimed to test whether signatures of past pathogen exposure could be identified by cataloging public T cell receptors. All discovery cohort repertoires had been generated on a single sequencing platform. Of the roughly 400 genotyped donors, 81% fell in the genetic ancestry cluster associated with self-reported Caucasian donors. Several DR-DQ haplotypes were treated as single units for association and clustering because of strong linkage in the cohort. High-throughput TCR immunosequencing, statistical association of individual TCRs with disease status, and machine learning were combined to predict cytomegalovirus infection status. Besides the first cohort of about 730 subjects, a separate validation cohort made up of over a hundred different subjects was used. Rather than drawing on any new phenotypic data, the later analysis identified candidate immune exposures from TCR beta sequences and the way those sequences occurred across donors. Among some 400 genotyped donors of the cohort, an average of around 220,000 unique TCR beta nucleotide sequences was sequenced per donor, of which 15% to 20% were non-productive. About 300 gigabases of sequencing data and approximately 92 million unique TCR sequences made up an early release that covered 500 to 650 HLA-typed donors. General conclusions and limits of the study: A later genetic analysis reported fewer N-insertions in productive TCRs among donors in an Asian-associated ancestry cluster than the roughly 650-donor mean. In an earlier analysis of about 540 of the donors, most TCR beta V segments were observed in productive rearrangements about 87% or about 30% of the time, broadly matching IMGT annotations. Linkage disequilibrium might explain the correlated functional status among segregating V segments, but an unknown experimental factor could not be ruled out. Around 16 rarely observed V segments, including chromosome 9 orphons, were excluded from the earlier analysis of a few hundred of the donors because counts were too low. In a later analysis, several top co-occurrence clusters were reported to appear linked to parvovirus B19, influenza, CMV and Epstein-Barr virus. An association between a missense DCLRE1C variant and V-gene and J-gene trimming of TCR beta chains was found in a later genetic analysis and replicated in an independent cohort. Because some donors lacked HLA typing at each locus, the association tests relied only on the typed subset. A later analysis found that HLA-associated TCR beta chains were more clonally expanded and had lower generation probabilities than equally common non-associated chains. The only immune exposure information available for the cohort was CMV serostatus. Three of the identified cytomegalovirus-associated TCR beta chains were confirmed in vitro to be specific for cytomegalovirus antigens. A later analysis associated approximately 17,000 TCR beta sequences with specific HLA alleles at a false discovery rate of 0.05. Because the 87-base-pair reads could not distinguish some IMGT-functional V segments, including TRBV6-2 and TRBV6-3, those segments were excluded. A cluster of highly shared sequence variants was judged likely to be a technical artifact of the sequencing pipeline. Cytomegalovirus status was reported to be diagnosed by the classifier with high specificity and sensitivity in both the original and validation cohorts. Most CMV-associated TCR beta chains appeared to be HLA-restricted in a later analysis, and the HLA associations seemed to be driven largely by CMV exposure. Across donors, most TCR sequences were observed very rarely, whereas some public TCRs were present in many individuals. The authors suggested that the approach could potentially be generalized to other disease states and immunological phenotypes. A further reported finding was that TCR beta sequences accurately predicted the HLA-A and HLA-B alleles for most subjects in the first cohort. Roughly uniform sequencing depth across donors was assumed in presence/absence analyses, although this assumption may not hold. Only TCR beta chains were sequenced in this cohort, and the absence of alpha or paired-chain data limited detectable features. The study gave a list of 150 to 200 TCR beta chains associated with cytomegalovirus. A later analysis found that TCR association rates varied across HLA loci, with DRB1 alleles showing the most associated TCRs and HLA-C alleles the fewest. Strong co-occurrence of HLA alleles, especially DR and DQ, made assigning TCR associations to individual alleles difficult.

Based on the germline V gene, the CDR1 and CDR2 sequences are MNHEY and SVGAGI. From the cysteine up to the phenylalanine, the CDR3 has a length of 16 residues. The sequence is cut down to CDR3 DNA, 48 bases in frame from base 1. The germline V end is reduced by 4 bases and the J end by 4 bases; junction bases left unmatched: 8. The cohort consisted of approximately 690 healthy bone marrow donors. Cohort members were all nominally healthy when sampled, although unrecorded immune exposures were likely present. The donor tested CMV seronegative, placing the donor among the 352 seronegative members of the cohort. A peripheral blood sample was collected from each donor, and TCR beta sequencing was performed on peripheral blood mononuclear cells. Genomic DNA was extracted from the blood cell samples with the Qiagen DNeasy Blood Extraction Kit.

The chain joins TRBV6-5 to TRBJ2-7; 12 nucleotides in the junction match TRBD1. Sequenced input: PBMCs. The sequence was obtained from a woman aged 30 to 39 in good health and CMV-seronegative. The CDR3 protein sequence reads: CASSSAGTGGLYEQYF. In nucleotide form, the sequence is TGTGCCAGCAGTTCGGCGGGGACAGGGGGCCTTTACGAGCAGTACTTC.